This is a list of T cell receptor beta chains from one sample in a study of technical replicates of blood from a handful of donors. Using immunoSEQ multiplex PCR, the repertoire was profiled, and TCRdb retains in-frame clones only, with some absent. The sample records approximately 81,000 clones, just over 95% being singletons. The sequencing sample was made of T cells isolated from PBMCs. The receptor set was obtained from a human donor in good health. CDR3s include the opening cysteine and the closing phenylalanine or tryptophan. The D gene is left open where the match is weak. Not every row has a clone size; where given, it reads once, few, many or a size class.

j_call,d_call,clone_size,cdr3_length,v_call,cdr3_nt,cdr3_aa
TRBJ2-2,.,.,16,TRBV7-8,TGTGCCAGCAGCTTAGATGACGGGATACTCGGCGGGGAGCTGTTTTTT,CASSLDDGILGGELFF
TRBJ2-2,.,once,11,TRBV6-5,TGTGCCAGCGGGCGAACCGGGGAGCTGTTTTTT,CASGRTGELFF
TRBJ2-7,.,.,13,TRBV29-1,TGCAGCGTTGAAGGGCAGAGCGGAAACGAGCAGTACTTC,CSVEGQSGNEQYF
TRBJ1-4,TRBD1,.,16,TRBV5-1,TGCGCCAGCAGCTCCCGGGACAGGGATACTAATGAAAAACTGTTTTTT,CASSSRDRDTNEKLFF
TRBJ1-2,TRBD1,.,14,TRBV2,TGTGCCAGCAGTGGAAAAGACAGGGTTTTCGGCTACACCTTC,CASSGKDRVFGYTF
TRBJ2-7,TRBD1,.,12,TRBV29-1,TGCAGCGTCGGGACAGGCCCCTACGAGCAGTACTTC,CSVGTGPYEQYF
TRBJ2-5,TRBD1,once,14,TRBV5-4,TGTGCCAGCAGCTTGGGACAGGGATGGGAGACCCAGTACTTC,CASSLGQGWETQYF
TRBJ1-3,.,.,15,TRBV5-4,TGTGCCAGCAGGCGAGGGGGGGGCCCTGGAAACACCATATATTTT,CASRRGGGPGNTIYF
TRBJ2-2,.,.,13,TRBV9,TGTGCCAGCAGCGTAGAGGGAGCCGGGGAGCTGTTTTTT,CASSVEGAGELFF
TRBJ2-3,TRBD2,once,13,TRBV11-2,TGTGCCAGCATTAGCGGGAGTAGTATTACGCAGTATTTT,CASISGSSITQYF
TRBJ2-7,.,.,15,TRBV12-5,TGTGCTAGTGGGGTTCATTCTCTAGCAACCTACGAGCAGTACTTC,CASGVHSLATYEQYF
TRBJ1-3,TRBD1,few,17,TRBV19,TGTGCCAGTAGTATAGGGGGACAGCCCGTCTCTGGAAACACCATATATTTT,CASSIGGQPVSGNTIYF
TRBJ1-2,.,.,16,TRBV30,TGTGCCTGGAGTGATCCTACTTCCCGCTCCGTCTATGGCTACACCTTC,CAWSDPTSRSVYGYTF
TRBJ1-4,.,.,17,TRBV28,TGTGCCAGCAGTCTATACAGGCTCCCGAGGACTAATGAAAAACTGTTTTTT,CASSLYRLPRTNEKLFF
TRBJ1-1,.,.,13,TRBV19,TGTGCCAGTAGTATCGCCCCCAGTACTGAAGCTTTCTTT,CASSIAPSTEAFF
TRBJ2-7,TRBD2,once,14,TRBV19,TGTGCCAGTAGCCAAGGACTAGGATCCTACGAGCAGTACTTC,CASSQGLGSYEQYF
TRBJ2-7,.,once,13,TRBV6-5,TGTGCCAGCAACCAGGGTAGAGGCGACGAGCAGTACTTC,CASNQGRGDEQYF
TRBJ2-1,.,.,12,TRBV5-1,TGCGCCACAGGGTTATCCTACAATGAGCAGTTCTTC,CATGLSYNEQFF
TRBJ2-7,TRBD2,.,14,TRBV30,TGTGCCTGGAGTGTATCAGCGGGGCACTACGAGCAGTACTTC,CAWSVSAGHYEQYF
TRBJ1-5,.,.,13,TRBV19,TGTGCCAGTAAAGAGGCAGGCAATCAGCCCCAGCATTTT,CASKEAGNQPQHF
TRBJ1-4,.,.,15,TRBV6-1,TGTGCCAGCTGTACGAGACATCAAACTAATGAAAAACTGTTTTTT,CASCTRHQTNEKLFF
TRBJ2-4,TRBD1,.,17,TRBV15,TGTGCCACCAGCAGACTTGGGACAGGGGGCGGCAAAAACATTCAGTACTTC,CATSRLGTGGGKNIQYF
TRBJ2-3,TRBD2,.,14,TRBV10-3,TGTGCCATCTCTGGCGGGAGGGCCGCAGATACGCAGTATTTT,CAISGGRAADTQYF
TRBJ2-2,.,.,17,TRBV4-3,TGCGCCAGCAGCCAAGATCCCCAGGGAAAGAACACCGGGGAGCTGTTTTTT,CASSQDPQGKNTGELFF
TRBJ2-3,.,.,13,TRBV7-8,TGTGCCAGCAGCTGGGACATCACAGATACGCAGTATTTT,CASSWDITDTQYF
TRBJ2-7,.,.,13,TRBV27,TGTGCCAGCAGTTTCGGACACACCTACGAGCAGTACTTC,CASSFGHTYEQYF
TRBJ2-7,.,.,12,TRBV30,TGTGCCTGGAGTAACCCAGGCTACGAGCAGTACTTC,CAWSNPGYEQYF
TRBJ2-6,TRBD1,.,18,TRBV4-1,TGCGCCAGCAGCCGGACCGGGACAGGTGACTCTGGGGCCAACGTCCTGACTTTC,CASSRTGTGDSGANVLTF
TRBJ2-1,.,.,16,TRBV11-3,TGTGCCAGCAGCTTAGAGGTCTTAGCCGAATACAATGAGCAGTTCTTC,CASSLEVLAEYNEQFF
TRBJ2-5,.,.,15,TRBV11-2,TGTGCCAGCAGCTTAGTTAGGAACAGGGTGGAGACCCAGTACTTC,CASSLVRNRVETQYF
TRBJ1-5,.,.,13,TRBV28,TGTGCCAGCAGTTTATCAGGGAATCAGCCCCAGCATTTT,CASSLSGNQPQHF
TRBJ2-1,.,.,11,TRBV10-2,TGCGCCAGCAGGCTAGCAGTTGAGCAGTTCTTC,CASRLAVEQFF
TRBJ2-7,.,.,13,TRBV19,TGTGCCAGTAGCTCCTTGGCGGGAAACGAGCAGTACTTC,CASSSLAGNEQYF
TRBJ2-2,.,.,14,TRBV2,TGTGCCAGCACCTCCGGGACTAACACCGGGGAGCTGTTTTTT,CASTSGTNTGELFF
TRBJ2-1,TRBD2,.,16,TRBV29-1,TGCAGCTTTGTTAGACCTAGCGGGAGATTCTTCAATGAGCAGTTCTTC,CSFVRPSGRFFNEQFF
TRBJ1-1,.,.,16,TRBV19,TGTGCCAGTAGCCACCAGAGCATTAGCATGAACACTGAAGCTTTCTTT,CASSHQSISMNTEAFF
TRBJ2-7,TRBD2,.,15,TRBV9,TGTGCCAGCAGCGTAGACCCCAGCGGGAGCCACGAGCAGTACTTC,CASSVDPSGSHEQYF
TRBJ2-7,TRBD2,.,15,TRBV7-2,TGTGCCAGCAGCCCTAGCGGGATGCCCCCCTACGAGCAGTACTTC,CASSPSGMPPYEQYF
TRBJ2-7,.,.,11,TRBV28,TGTGCCAGCAACTACAGGTACGAGCAGTACTTC,CASNYRYEQYF
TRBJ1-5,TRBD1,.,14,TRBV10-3,TGTGCCACTAGGACAGGGGTCGACAATCAGCCCCAGCATTTT,CATRTGVDNQPQHF
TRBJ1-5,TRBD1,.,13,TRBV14,TGTGCCAGCAGCCCCGGGACAGATGGGCCCCAGCATTTT,CASSPGTDGPQHF
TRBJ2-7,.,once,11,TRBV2,TGTGCCAGCACAGGGATCTACGAGCAGTACTTC,CASTGIYEQYF
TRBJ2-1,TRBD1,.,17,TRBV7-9,TGTGCCAGCAGCCGGACAGGGGGCCTTAGCTCCTACAATGAGCAGTTCTTC,CASSRTGGLSSYNEQFF
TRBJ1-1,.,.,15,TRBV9,TGTGCCAGCAGCGTAGTAGACAGTGGAAGCACTGAAGCTTTCTTT,CASSVVDSGSTEAFF
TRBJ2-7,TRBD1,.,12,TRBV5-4,TGTGCCAGCAGCGAGGGACAGTACGAGCAGTACTTC,CASSEGQYEQYF
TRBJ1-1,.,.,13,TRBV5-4,TGTGCCAGCAGACGAGGACAAGACACTGAAGCTTTCTTT,CASRRGQDTEAFF
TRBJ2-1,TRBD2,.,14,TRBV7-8,TGTGCCAGCAGCTTAGGGGACTACTACAATGAGCAGTTCTTC,CASSLGDYYNEQFF
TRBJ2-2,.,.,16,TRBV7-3,TGTGCCAGCAGCCCCAGTGCCAGCCCCCGACACGGGGAGCTGTTTTTT,CASSPSASPRHGELFF
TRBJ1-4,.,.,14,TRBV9,TGTGCCAGCGGTCTCCAGGGCGAGAATGAAAAACTGTTTTTT,CASGLQGENEKLFF
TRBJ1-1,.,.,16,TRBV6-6,TGTGCCAGCATCTCTGGGGGCTCGGGGCGAGACACTGAAGCTTTCTTT,CASISGGSGRDTEAFF
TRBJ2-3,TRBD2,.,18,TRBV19,TGTGCCAGTAGTATATTACTAGCGGGAGTCCCCCTTCCGGATACGCAGTATTTT,CASSILLAGVPLPDTQYF
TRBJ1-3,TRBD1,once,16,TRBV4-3,TGCGCCAGCAGCCGAGGGGGCGACGCCTCTGGAAACACCATATATTTT,CASSRGGDASGNTIYF
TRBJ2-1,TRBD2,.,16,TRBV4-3,TGCGCCAGCAGCCAGACTACTAGCGGGGCCTACAATGAGCAGTTCTTC,CASSQTTSGAYNEQFF
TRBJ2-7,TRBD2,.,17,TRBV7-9,TGTGCCAGCAGCCCAGGGACTAGCGGGAGGGCCCGGTACGAGCAGTACTTC,CASSPGTSGRARYEQYF
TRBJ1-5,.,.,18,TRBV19,TGTGCCAGTAGTATAGATCTCAGGGGCCTAGGGGTCAATCAGCCCCAGCATTTT,CASSIDLRGLGVNQPQHF